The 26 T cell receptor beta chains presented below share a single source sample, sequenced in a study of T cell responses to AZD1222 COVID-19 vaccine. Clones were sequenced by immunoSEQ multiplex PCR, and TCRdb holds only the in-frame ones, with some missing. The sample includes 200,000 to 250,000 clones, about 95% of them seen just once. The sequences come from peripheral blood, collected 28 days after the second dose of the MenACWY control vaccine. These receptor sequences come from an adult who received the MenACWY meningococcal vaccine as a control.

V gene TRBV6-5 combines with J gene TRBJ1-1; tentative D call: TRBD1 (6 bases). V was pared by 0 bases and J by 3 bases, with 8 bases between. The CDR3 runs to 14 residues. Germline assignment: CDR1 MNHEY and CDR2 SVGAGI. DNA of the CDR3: TGTGCCAGCAGTTACTCGGGGGGCGACACTGAAGCTTTCTTT. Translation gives CASSYSGGDTEAFF.

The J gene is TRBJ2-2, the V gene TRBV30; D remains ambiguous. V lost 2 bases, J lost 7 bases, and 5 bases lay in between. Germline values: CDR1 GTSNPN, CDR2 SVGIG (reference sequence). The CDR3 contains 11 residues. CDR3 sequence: CAWSKGGELFF. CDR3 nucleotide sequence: TGTGCCTGGAGTAAAGGCGGGGAGCTGTTTTTT.

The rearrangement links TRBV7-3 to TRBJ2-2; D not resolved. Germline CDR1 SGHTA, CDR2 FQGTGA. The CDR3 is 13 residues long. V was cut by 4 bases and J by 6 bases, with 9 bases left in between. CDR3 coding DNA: TGTGCCAGCAGCTCCGACATTCCCGGGGAGCTGTTTTTT. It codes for CASSSDIPGELFF.

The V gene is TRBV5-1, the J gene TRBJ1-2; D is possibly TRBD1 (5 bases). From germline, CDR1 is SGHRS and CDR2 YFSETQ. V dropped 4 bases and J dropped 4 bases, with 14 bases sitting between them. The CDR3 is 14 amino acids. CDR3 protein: CASSPGTDIYGYTF. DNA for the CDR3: TGCGCCAGCAGCCCCGGGACGGATATCTATGGCTACACCTTC.

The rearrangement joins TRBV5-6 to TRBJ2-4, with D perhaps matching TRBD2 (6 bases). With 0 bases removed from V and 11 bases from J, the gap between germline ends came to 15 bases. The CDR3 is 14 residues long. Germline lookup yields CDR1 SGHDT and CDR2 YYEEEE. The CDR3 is CASSLGTTRELQYF. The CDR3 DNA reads TGTGCCAGCAGCTTGGGGACTACTAGAGAACTTCAGTACTTC.

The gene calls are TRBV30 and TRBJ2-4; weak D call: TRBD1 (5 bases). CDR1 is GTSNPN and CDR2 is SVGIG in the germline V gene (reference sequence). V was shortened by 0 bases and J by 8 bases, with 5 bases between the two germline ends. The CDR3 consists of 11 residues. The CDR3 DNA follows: TGTGCCTGGAGTGTACAGGACATTCAGTACTTC. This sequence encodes CAWSVQDIQYF.

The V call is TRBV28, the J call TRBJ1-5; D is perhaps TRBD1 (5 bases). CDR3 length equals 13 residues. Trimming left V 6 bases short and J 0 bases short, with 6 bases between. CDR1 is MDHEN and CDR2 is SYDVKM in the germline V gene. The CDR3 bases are TGTGCCAGCAGGGGGGATAGCAATCAGCCCCAGCATTTT. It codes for CASRGDSNQPQHF.

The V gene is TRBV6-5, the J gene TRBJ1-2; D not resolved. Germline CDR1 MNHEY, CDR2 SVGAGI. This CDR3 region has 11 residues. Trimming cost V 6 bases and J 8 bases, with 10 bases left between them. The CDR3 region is CASSPGVGYTF. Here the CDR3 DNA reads TGTGCCAGCAGCCCAGGCGTAGGCTACACCTTC.

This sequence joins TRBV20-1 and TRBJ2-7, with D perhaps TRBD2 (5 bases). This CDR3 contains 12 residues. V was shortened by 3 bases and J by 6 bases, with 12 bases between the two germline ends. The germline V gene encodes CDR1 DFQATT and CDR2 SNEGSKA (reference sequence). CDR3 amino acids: CSASYEGSEQYF. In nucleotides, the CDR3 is TGCAGTGCTAGTTACGAGGGAAGCGAGCAGTACTTC.

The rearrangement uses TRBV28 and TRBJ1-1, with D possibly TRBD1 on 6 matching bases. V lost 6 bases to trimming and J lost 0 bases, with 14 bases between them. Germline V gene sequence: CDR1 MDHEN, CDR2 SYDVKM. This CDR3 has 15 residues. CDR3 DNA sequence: TGTGCCAGCAGGGGAACAGGGCTAATGAACACTGAAGCTTTCTTT. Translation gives CASRGTGLMNTEAFF.

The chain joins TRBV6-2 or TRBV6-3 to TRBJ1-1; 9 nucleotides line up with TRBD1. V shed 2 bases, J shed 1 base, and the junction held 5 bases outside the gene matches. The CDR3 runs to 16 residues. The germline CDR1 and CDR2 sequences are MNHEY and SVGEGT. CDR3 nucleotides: TGTGCCAGCAGTTACCCCGGGACAGGGAAGAACACTGAAGCTTTCTTT. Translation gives CASSYPGTGKNTEAFF.

The CDR3 DNA reads as TGTGCCAGCTCACCACCGTCTATGGGGAACACTGAAGCTTTCTTT. Translating it yields CASSPPSMGNTEAFF. This sequence joins TRBV18 and TRBJ1-1; unclear D gene. This CDR3 has 15 amino acids. Germline V CDR1 and CDR2: KGHSH, LQKENI. With 0 bases removed from V and 1 base from J, the gap between germline ends came to 9 bases. The full variable domain, rest sourced from reference TRBV18 and TRBJ1-1, is NAGVMQNPRHLVRRRGQEARLRCSPMKGHSHVYWYRQLPEEGLKFMVYLQKENIIDESGMPKERFSAEFPKEGPSILRIQQVVRGDSAAYFCASSPPSMGNTEAFFGQGTRLTVV.

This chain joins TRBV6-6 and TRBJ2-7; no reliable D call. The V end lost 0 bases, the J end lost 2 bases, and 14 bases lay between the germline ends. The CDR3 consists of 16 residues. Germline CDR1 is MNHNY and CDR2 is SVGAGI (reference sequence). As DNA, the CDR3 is TGTGCCAGCAGTTACTCTCCACAGCTGGGTCCCTACGAGCAGTACTTC. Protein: CASSYSPQLGPYEQYF.

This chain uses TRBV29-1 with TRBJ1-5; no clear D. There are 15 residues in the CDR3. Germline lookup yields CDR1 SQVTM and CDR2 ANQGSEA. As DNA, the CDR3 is TGCAGGCCACCCCTGAGGTGCCAGATTTATCAGCCCCAGCATTTT. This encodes CRPPLRCQIYQPQHF.

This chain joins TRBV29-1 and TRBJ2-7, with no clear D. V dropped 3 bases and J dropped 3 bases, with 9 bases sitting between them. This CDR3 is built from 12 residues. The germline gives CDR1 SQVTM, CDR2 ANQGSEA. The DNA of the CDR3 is TGCAGCGTTGAGACCGGCAACTACGAGCAGTACTTC. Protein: CSVETGNYEQYF.

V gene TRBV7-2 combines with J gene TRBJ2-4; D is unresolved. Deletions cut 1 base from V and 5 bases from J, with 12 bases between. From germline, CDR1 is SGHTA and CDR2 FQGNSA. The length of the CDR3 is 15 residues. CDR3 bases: TGTGCCAGCAGCTTAGGTAGTAGGGTCCAAAACATTCAGTACTTC. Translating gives CASSLGSRVQNIQYF.

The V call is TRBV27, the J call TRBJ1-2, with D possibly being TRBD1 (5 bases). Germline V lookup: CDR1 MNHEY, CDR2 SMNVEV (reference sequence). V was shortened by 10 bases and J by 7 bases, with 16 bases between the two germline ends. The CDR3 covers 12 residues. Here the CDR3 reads CATWEAGGGYTF. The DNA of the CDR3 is TGTGCCACCTGGGAGGCCGGGGGTGGCTACACCTTC.

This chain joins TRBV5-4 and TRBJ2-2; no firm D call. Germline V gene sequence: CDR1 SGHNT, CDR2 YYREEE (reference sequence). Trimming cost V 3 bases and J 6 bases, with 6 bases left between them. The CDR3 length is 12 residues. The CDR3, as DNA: TGTGCCAGCAGCTATTTACCCGGGGAGCTGTTTTTT. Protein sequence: CASSYLPGELFF.

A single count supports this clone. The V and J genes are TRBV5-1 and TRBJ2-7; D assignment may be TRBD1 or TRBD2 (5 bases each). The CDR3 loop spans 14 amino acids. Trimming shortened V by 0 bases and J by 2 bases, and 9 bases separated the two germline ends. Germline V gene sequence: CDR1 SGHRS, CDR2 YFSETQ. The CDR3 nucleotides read TGCGCCAGCAGCTTGGTGGGGGATGCCTACGAGCAGTACTTC. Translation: CASSLVGDAYEQYF.

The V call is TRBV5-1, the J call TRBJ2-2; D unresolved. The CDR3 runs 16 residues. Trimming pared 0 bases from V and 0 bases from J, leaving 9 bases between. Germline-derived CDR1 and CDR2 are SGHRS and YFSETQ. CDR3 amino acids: CASSLVAEANTGELFF. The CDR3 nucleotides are TGCGCCAGCAGCTTGGTCGCGGAAGCGAACACCGGGGAGCTGTTTTTT.

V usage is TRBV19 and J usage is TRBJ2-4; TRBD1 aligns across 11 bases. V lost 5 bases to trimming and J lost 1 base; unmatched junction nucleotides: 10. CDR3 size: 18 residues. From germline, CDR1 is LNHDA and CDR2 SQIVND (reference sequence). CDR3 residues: CASSLGTGGLTAKNIQYF. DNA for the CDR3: TGTGCCAGTAGTCTCGGGACAGGGGGTCTTACTGCCAAAAACATTCAGTACTTC.

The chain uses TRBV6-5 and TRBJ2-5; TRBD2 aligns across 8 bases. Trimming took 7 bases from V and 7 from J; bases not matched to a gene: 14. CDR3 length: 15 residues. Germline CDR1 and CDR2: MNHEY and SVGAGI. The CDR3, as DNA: TGTGCCAGCATCCCGCTCGGGCGGGGGGCCCGGACCCAGTACTTC. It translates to CASIPLGRGARTQYF.

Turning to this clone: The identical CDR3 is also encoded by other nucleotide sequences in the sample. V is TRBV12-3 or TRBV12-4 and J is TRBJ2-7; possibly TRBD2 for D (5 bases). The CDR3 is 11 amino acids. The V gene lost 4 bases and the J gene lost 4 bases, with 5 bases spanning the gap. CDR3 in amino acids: CASSSGYEQYF. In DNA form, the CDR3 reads TGTGCCAGCAGTTCGGGATACGAGCAGTACTTC.

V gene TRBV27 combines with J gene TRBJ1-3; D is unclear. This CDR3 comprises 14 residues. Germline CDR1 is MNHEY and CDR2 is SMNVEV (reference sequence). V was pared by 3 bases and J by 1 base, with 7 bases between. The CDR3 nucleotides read TGTGCCAGCAGTTTCGGTGGGTCTGGAAACACCATATATTTT. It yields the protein CASSFGGSGNTIYF.

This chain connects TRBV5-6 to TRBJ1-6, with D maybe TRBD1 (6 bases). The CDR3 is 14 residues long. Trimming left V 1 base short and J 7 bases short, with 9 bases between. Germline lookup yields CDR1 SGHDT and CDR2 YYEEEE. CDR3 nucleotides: TGTGCCAGCAGCTTGACAGGGACCAATTCACCCCTCCACTTT. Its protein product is CASSLTGTNSPLHF.

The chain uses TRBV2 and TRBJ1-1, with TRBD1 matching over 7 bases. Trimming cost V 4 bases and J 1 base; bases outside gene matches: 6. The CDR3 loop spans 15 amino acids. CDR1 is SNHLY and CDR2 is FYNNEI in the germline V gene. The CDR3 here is CASSAPGQTNTEAFF. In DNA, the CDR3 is TGTGCCAGCAGTGCCCCGGGACAGACGAACACTGAAGCTTTCTTT.